These 27 T cell receptor beta chains share one sample of origin, sequenced in a study of cytomegalovirus exposure and HLA in healthy donors. Vbeta (60) and Jbeta (13) primers were used in the PCR. The table came from immunoSEQ multiplex PCR; TCRdb's copy has only in-frame clones and leaves some out. This sample carries over 65,000 clones, over 65% of them seen once, and the ten largest clones take 3.3%. Specimen: PBMCs. The origin of the receptors is a man aged 45-60 years in good health and CMV-seronegative.

The chain joins TRBV29-1 to TRBJ2-4; maybe TRBD2 (5 bases). Trimming shortened V by 3 bases and J by 9 bases, and 12 bases separated the two germline ends. Germline lookup yields CDR1 SQVTM and CDR2 ANQGSEA. CDR3 length equals 12 residues. Here the CDR3 DNA reads TGCAGCGTTGACACTGGAGGTGGCATTCAGTACTTC. Translated: CSVDTGGGIQYF. Filled out from reference TRBV29-1 and TRBJ2-4, the complete variable domain reads SAVISQKPSRDICQRGTSLTIQCQVDSQVTMMFWYRQQPGQSLTLIATANQGSEATYESGFVIDKFPISRPNLTFSTLTVSNMSPEDSSIYLCSVDTGGGIQYFGAGTRLSVL.

This chain uses TRBV5-1 with TRBJ1-3; 8 bases are shared with TRBD1. J was trimmed by 0 bases and V by 3 bases; bases with no gene match: 8. CDR1 and CDR2 (germline): SGHRS, YFSETQ. The CDR3 runs 17 residues. CDR3 residues: CASSWDRLGDSGNTIYF. Here the CDR3 DNA reads TGCGCCAGCAGCTGGGACAGGTTGGGGGACTCTGGAAACACCATATATTTT.

The V call is TRBV7-3, the J call TRBJ2-5, with TRBD2 matching over 7 bases. The J segment lost 5 bases and the V segment lost 5 bases, leaving 5 bases of the junction unmatched. The germline V gene encodes CDR1 SGHTA and CDR2 FQGTGA. The CDR3 is 13 residues long. CDR3 sequence reads: CASSQGEGETQYF. CDR3 DNA: TGTGCCAGCAGCCAAGGGGAGGGGGAGACCCAGTACTTC.

The genes are TRBV5-1 and TRBJ2-7; possible D gene TRBD2, 7 bases. The germline gives CDR1 SGHRS, CDR2 YFSETQ. Trimming pared 4 bases from V and 7 bases from J, leaving 18 bases between. This CDR3 is built from 14 residues. The CDR3 coding sequence is TGCGCCAGCAGCCCCATGGGGGGGGGCGGGGAGCAGTACTTC. As protein: CASSPMGGGGEQYF.

J is TRBJ2-7 and V is TRBV29-1; 9 nucleotides line up with TRBD1. The CDR3 has 13 residues. Unmatched junction bases numbered 8, after V lost 7 bases and J lost 4 bases. CDR1 and CDR2 from the germline V gene are SQVTM and ANQGSEA. The chain's CDR3 is CSAGQGAEYEQYF. In DNA form, the CDR3 reads TGCAGCGCGGGACAGGGCGCGGAGTACGAGCAGTACTTC.

This chain links TRBV9 with TRBJ2-2; D perhaps matches TRBD2 (6 bases). The CDR3 totals 16 residues. In germline, CDR1 is SGDLS, CDR2 YYNGEE. The V end was cut by 2 bases, the J end by 3 bases, with 14 bases between. In nucleotides, the CDR3 is TGTGCCAGCAGCGTCCGCCAGGAGGGGCACACCGGGGAGCTGTTTTTT. Translation: CASSVRQEGHTGELFF.

V usage is TRBV23-1 and J usage is TRBJ1-2; D is unclear. TRBV23-1 is annotated as an ORF whose role is uncertain. V lost 1 base, J lost 14 bases, and 11 bases lay in between. The CDR3 consists of 11 residues. The CDR3 DNA follows: TGCGCCAGCAGTCAATACAGCTTTTTTACCTTC. Amino acids: CASSQYSFFTF.

Points on this clone: Other nucleotide sequences in the sample specify the same CDR3. The rearrangement joins TRBV5-1 to TRBJ2-2; maybe TRBD1 (6 bases). CDR3 size: 14 residues. V was pared by 0 bases and J by 6 bases, with 9 bases between. Germline V lookup: CDR1 SGHRS, CDR2 YFSETQ. The CDR3 sequence is CASSLDRVAGELFF. CDR3 bases: TGCGCCAGCAGCTTGGACAGGGTGGCCGGGGAGCTGTTTTTT.

The rearrangement joins TRBV7-3 to TRBJ2-1; D remains unclear. The V end was cut by 4 bases, the J end by 0 bases, with 13 bases between. In germline, CDR1 is SGHTA, CDR2 FQGTGA. This CDR3 is 16 amino acids long. In nucleotides, the CDR3 is TGTGCCAGCAGCTGGCCCCTCCCAAGCTCCTACAATGAGCAGTTCTTC. It is translated as CASSWPLPSSYNEQFF.

The chain carries TRBV5-1 and TRBJ1-2, with 9 bases aligning to TRBD1. This CDR3 comprises 15 residues. CDR1 and CDR2 from the germline V gene are SGHRS and YFSETQ. The trim removed 2 bases at V and 6 bases at J, leaving 8 bases unmatched. The CDR3 DNA is TGCGCCAGCAGCTTCTTTGGGACAGGGTTAAATGGCTACACCTTC. Residues: CASSFFGTGLNGYTF.

V is TRBV18 and J is TRBJ1-6; TRBD1 agrees at 7 bases. The J segment lost 10 bases and the V segment lost 6 bases, leaving 9 bases of the junction unmatched. The CDR3 spans 14 residues. CDR1 and CDR2 (germline): KGHSH, LQKENI. CDR3 protein: CASSTARGRSPLHF. In nucleotides, the CDR3 is TGTGCCAGCTCTACTGCCAGGGGGAGGTCACCCCTCCACTTT. Full variable domain (missing parts from reference TRBV18 and TRBJ1-6): NAGVMQNPRHLVRRRGQEARLRCSPMKGHSHVYWYRQLPEEGLKFMVYLQKENIIDESGMPKERFSAEFPKEGPSILRIQQVVRGDSAAYFCASSTARGRSPLHFGNGTRLTVT.

This clone was observed a handful of times. The J gene is TRBJ1-2, the V gene TRBV29-1, with D unclear. V shed 1 base and J shed 7 bases, with 13 bases lying between them. The CDR3 loop spans 13 amino acids. Germline CDR1 and CDR2: SQVTM and ANQGSEA. CDR3 sequence reads: CSVEVVQPSGYTF. The CDR3, as DNA: TGCAGCGTTGAAGTTGTACAGCCCAGTGGCTACACCTTC.

The rearrangement joins TRBV11-2 to TRBJ2-7; 8 positions match TRBD1. J was trimmed by 2 bases and V by 4 bases; bases with no gene match: 7. There are 15 residues in the CDR3. The germline CDR1 and CDR2 sequences are SGHAT and FQNNGV. The CDR3 DNA is TGTGCCAGCAGCTCCCTACAGGGGGTCGCCTACGAGCAGTACTTC. It codes for CASSSLQGVAYEQYF.

The V and J genes are TRBV7-2 and TRBJ1-6, with 7 bases fitting TRBD1. CDR1 and CDR2 from the germline V gene are SGHTA and FQGNSA. Trimming cost V 3 bases and J 5 bases; bases outside gene matches: 4. The CDR3 has 15 residues. The CDR3 loop reads CASSFRQGDNSPLHF. The CDR3 DNA follows: TGTGCCAGCAGCTTTAGACAGGGTGATAATTCACCCCTCCACTTT.

This clone was found a few times. The chain uses TRBV14 and TRBJ2-2; D is possibly TRBD1 (5 bases). CDR3 size: 15 residues. V was cut by 4 bases and J by 4 bases, with 13 bases left in between. Germline V lookup: CDR1 SGHDN, CDR2 FVKESK. CDR3 nucleotide sequence: TGTGCCAGCAGCCCGCTGGGGCTATCCACCGGGGAGCTGTTTTTT. Translating it yields CASSPLGLSTGELFF.

The V and J genes are TRBV28 and TRBJ1-2; 9 bases are shared with TRBD1. This CDR3 is built from 13 residues. V lost 8 bases and J lost 5; bases outside the gene matches: 6. Germline V gives CDR1 MDHEN, CDR2 SYDVKM. The DNA of the CDR3 is TGTGCCAGCGGGGACAGGGTAATATATGGCTACACCTTC. This gives the protein CASGDRVIYGYTF.

J is TRBJ2-7 and V is TRBV27; maybe TRBD2 (5 bases). CDR1 is MNHEY and CDR2 is SMNVEV in the germline V gene (reference sequence). The V end was cut by 3 bases, the J end by 2 bases, with 14 bases between. This CDR3 contains 15 residues. Here the CDR3 reads CASSLGFRGTYEQYF. The CDR3 region has the DNA TGTGCCAGCAGTTTGGGCTTCCGGGGTACCTACGAGCAGTACTTC.

The chain links TRBV19 to TRBJ1-5, with D hard to call. Trimming shortened V by 3 bases and J by 7 bases, and 16 bases separated the two germline ends. The CDR3 is 15 amino acids. The germline V gene has CDR1 LNHDA and CDR2 SQIVND (reference sequence). This CDR3 reads CASSMGSGGRQPQHF. The CDR3 coding sequence is TGTGCCAGTAGTATGGGGTCGGGAGGCAGGCAGCCCCAGCATTTT. The full variable domain, with the rest looked up from reference TRBV19 and TRBJ1-5, is DGGITQSPKYLFRKEGQNVTLSCEQNLNHDAMYWYRQDPGQGLRLIYYSQIVNDFQKGDIAEGYSVSREKKESFPLTVTSAQKNPTAFYLCASSMGSGGRQPQHFGDGTRLSIL.

The chain uses TRBV6-5 and TRBJ1-1, with no clear D. From germline, CDR1 is MNHEY and CDR2 SVGAGI. V lost 5 bases and J 1 base, leaving 8 bases between the germline ends. The CDR3 contains 13 residues. The CDR3 here is CASSPRENTEAFF. In DNA form, the CDR3 reads TGTGCCAGCAGTCCCCGGGAGAACACTGAAGCTTTCTTT.

The chain is built from TRBV7-2 and TRBJ1-2; weak D call: TRBD1 (6 bases). V gave up 1 base and J gave up 4 bases, with 7 bases separating them. Germline V gene data show CDR1 as SGHTA and CDR2 as FQGNSA. CDR3 length: 13 amino acids. In DNA form, the CDR3 reads TGTGCCAGCAGCTTAGGGGACACCTATGGCTACACCTTC. Residues: CASSLGDTYGYTF.

The genes are TRBV7-2 and TRBJ1-6; possible D gene TRBD1, 6 bases. The germline V gene has CDR1 SGHTA and CDR2 FQGNSA. The CDR3 has 19 amino acids. Trimming shortened V by 2 bases and J by 5 bases, and 22 bases separated the two germline ends. The CDR3 DNA is TGTGCCAGCAGCTTAACTCAGCTTCGGGCAGGGGCAAATAATTCACCCCTCCACTTT. Encoded protein: CASSLTQLRAGANNSPLHF.

The chain recombines TRBV6-4 with TRBJ2-3; D is perhaps TRBD2 (7 bases). The V gene lost 0 bases and the J gene lost 1 base, with 8 bases spanning the gap. CDR1 and CDR2 (germline): MRHNA, SNTAGT. The CDR3 covers 15 residues. The CDR3: CASSDSGGGTDTQYF. The DNA of the CDR3 is TGTGCCAGCAGTGACTCAGGGGGGGGCACAGATACGCAGTATTTT.

J is TRBJ1-2 and V is TRBV7-2; unclear D gene. Germline CDR1 SGHTA, CDR2 FQGNSA. The CDR3 is 11 amino acids. V shed 5 bases and J shed 6 bases, with 7 bases lying between them. In nucleotides, the CDR3 is TGTGCCAGCAGCGCACATGATGGCTACACCTTC. This sequence encodes CASSAHDGYTF. Using reference TRBV7-2 and TRBJ1-2 for the parts outside the CDR3, the full variable domain is GAGVSQSPSNKVTEKGKDVELRCDPISGHTALYWYRQSLGQGLEFLIYFQGNSAPDKSGLPSDRFSAERTGGSVSTLTIQRTQQEDSAVYLCASSAHDGYTFGSGTRLTVV.

The chain combines TRBV6-5 with TRBJ1-2; D ambiguous. Germline V gene lookup returns CDR1 MNHEY and CDR2 SVGAGI. The CDR3 length is 12 residues. V was cut by 5 bases and J by 8 bases, with 12 bases left in between. The CDR3 sequence is CASSGLMGGYTF. DNA of the CDR3: TGTGCCAGCAGTGGTTTAATGGGCGGCTACACCTTC.

The chain employs TRBV30 and TRBJ2-1, with D possibly being TRBD2 (7 bases). Germline loops: CDR1 GTSNPN, CDR2 SVGIG (reference sequence). The CDR3 extends over 14 amino acids. Trimming removed 1 base at V and 6 bases at J, with 13 bases between. CDR3 region: CAWSDEGGSNEQFF. The CDR3 region has the DNA TGTGCCTGGAGTGATGAGGGGGGGTCCAATGAGCAGTTCTTC.

The chain employs TRBV19 and TRBJ1-4, with TRBD1 identical over 7 bases. Germline V gene sequence: CDR1 LNHDA, CDR2 SQIVND (reference sequence). V shed 7 bases, J shed 8 bases, and the junction held 13 bases outside the gene matches. The CDR3 is 15 amino acids. CDR3 DNA sequence: TGTGCCAGTAAAGGCCCGACAGGGTTTGGGGAAAAACTGTTTTTT. Its translation: CASKGPTGFGEKLFF. Full variable domain (outside the CDR3, taken from reference TRBV19 and TRBJ1-4): DGGITQSPKYLFRKEGQNVTLSCEQNLNHDAMYWYRQDPGQGLRLIYYSQIVNDFQKGDIAEGYSVSREKKESFPLTVTSAQKNPTAFYLCASKGPTGFGEKLFFGSGTQLSVL.

The rearrangement joins TRBV6-4 to TRBJ2-3; the D gene is possibly TRBD1 (5 bases). This CDR3 is built from 14 residues. CDR1 MRHNA and CDR2 SNTAGT come from the germline V gene. Trimming stripped 7 bases from V and 5 bases from J, with 16 bases between. CDR3 sequence (DNA): TGTGCCAGCATTGTGGCAGACAGATTAGATACGCAGTATTTT. This gives the protein CASIVADRLDTQYF.